The 5 T cell receptor beta chains below were found in one sample sequenced in a study of blood T cells in healthy people across ages. For the second PCR, which ran for about 7 to 11 cycles, a sample-barcoded 5' primer and a J-beta primer mix were used. From the 5' RACE reads, TCRdb called clonotypes with MiXCR, one entry per CDR3 protein. Of some 860,000 distinct CDR3 sequences listed, more than 55% are singletons. Sequenced input: blood. The receptors come from a man aged 35-49 years in good health.

The rearrangement uses TRBV2 and TRBJ1-2; TRBD1 might be the D (5 bases). This CDR3 contains 13 residues. CDR1 is SNHLY, CDR2 FYNNEI, per germline. V dropped 6 bases and J dropped 4 bases, with 12 bases sitting between them. CDR3 loop: CASRGGTVYGYTF. The CDR3 coding sequence is TGTGCCAGCAGGGGGGGGACTGTCTATGGCTACACCTTC.

The chain joins TRBV20-1 to TRBJ2-4; D not certain. Germline CDR1 is DFQATT and CDR2 is SNEGSKA (reference sequence). The CDR3 is 14 amino acids. Trimming removed 3 bases at V and 0 bases at J, with 9 bases between. The CDR3 loop reads CSASRSLAKNIQYF. The CDR3 region has the DNA TGCAGTGCTAGCCGATCCCTAGCCAAAAACATTCAGTACTTC.

This clonotype has only a few counts. This chain connects TRBV9 to TRBJ2-7, with D unclear. The CDR3 sequence is 17 residues long. Germline V lookup: CDR1 SGDLS, CDR2 YYNGEE. V lost 0 bases and J 0 bases, leaving 16 bases between the germline ends. CDR3 region: CASSVATGDQSSYEQYF. In DNA form, the CDR3 reads TGTGCCAGCAGCGTAGCTACTGGGGATCAGAGCTCCTACGAGCAGTACTTC.

V and J are TRBV29-1 and TRBJ1-2; 10 nucleotides line up with TRBD1. The length of the CDR3 is 15 residues. J lost 0 bases, V lost 6 bases, and 7 bases had no gene match. The germline V gene has CDR1 SQVTM and CDR2 ANQGSEA. The CDR3 reads CSVSPGQGTNYGYTF. DNA for the CDR3: TGCAGCGTAAGTCCGGGACAGGGGACTAACTATGGCTACACCTTC.

This clonotype has a count of ten or more. CDR3 protein: CATSDGYMAGGPDTQYF. The CDR3 bases are TGTGCCACCAGTGATGGGTATATGGCGGGGGGGCCAGATACGCAGTATTTT. The chain couples TRBV24-1 to TRBJ2-3; 9 bases align to TRBD2. The CDR3 is made up of 17 amino acids. Germline V gene lookup returns CDR1 KGHDR and CDR2 SFDVKD. V shed 3 bases and J 4 bases; nucleotides not matched to a gene: 10.